This TCR beta chain originates from a study of regulatory T cells in long-lasting Graves disease. Findings of the study overall: In persistent patients, shared public clonotypes (more than 2,500) outnumbered those in new patients (almost 1,000).

The time point was: newly diagnosed GD, antithyroid drugs for less than 3 months. PBMC RNA was the source of the TCR library. The patients were enrolled through endocrinology in Xi'an, China. CDR1 GTSNPN and CDR2 SVGIG come from the germline V gene (reference sequence). V was pared by 7 bases and J by 4 bases, with 5 bases of the junction left unmatched. The CDR3 runs to 12 residues. Building of the TCR beta libraries involved iRepertoire HTBI primers and Arm-PCR of CDR3 regions. TCRdb independently ran MiXCR on the multiplex PCR reads; one entry per CDR3 protein. The table has around 480,000 distinct CDR3 sequences, 15% to 20% seen once. As concerns this clonotype: Its antigen is unidentified.

The sample was also reused in another study, on T cells in Graves' hyperthyroidism and ophthalmopathy. That work contributes: Blood also carried most thyroid clonotypes expanded above 0.001.

The clonotype originates from a man aged 40-49 years with Graves disease. The rearrangement links TRBV30 to TRBJ2-7, with 9 bases that match TRBD1. Sequenced material: peripheral blood mononuclear cells (PBMCs), taken at new diagnosis, from a patient treated with antithyroid drugs. CDR3 bases: TGTGCCTTCCGGGACAGGGCTTACGAGCAGTACTTC. Its protein product is CAFRDRAYEQYF.